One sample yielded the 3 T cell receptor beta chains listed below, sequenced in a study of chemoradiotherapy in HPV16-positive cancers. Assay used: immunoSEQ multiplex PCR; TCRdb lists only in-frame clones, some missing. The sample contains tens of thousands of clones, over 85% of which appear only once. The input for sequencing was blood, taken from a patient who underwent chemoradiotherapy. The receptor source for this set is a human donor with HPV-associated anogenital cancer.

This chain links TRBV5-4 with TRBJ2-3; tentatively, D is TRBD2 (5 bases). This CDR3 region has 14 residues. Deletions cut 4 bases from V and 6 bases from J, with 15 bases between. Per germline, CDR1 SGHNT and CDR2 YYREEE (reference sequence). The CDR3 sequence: CASSASELGDTQYF. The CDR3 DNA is TGTGCCAGCAGCGCCAGTGAACTAGGTGATACGCAGTATTTT. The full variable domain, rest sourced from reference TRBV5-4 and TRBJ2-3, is ETGVTQSPTHLIKTRGQQVTLRCSSQSGHNTVSWYQQALGQGPQFIFQYYREEENGRGNFPPRFSGLQFPNYSSELNVNALELDDSALYLCASSASELGDTQYFGPGTRLTVL.

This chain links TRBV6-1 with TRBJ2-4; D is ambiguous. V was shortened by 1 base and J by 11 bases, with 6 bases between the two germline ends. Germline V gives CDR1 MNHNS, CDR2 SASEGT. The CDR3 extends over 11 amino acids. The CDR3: CASSEDGFQYF. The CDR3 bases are TGTGCCAGCAGTGAAGACGGGTTTCAGTACTTC.

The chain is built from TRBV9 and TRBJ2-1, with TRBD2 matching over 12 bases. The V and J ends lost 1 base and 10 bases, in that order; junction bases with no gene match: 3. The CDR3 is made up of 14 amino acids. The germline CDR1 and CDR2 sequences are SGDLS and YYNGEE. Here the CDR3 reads CASSVWLAGGEQFF. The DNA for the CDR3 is TGTGCCAGCAGCGTATGGCTAGCGGGGGGGGAGCAGTTCTTC. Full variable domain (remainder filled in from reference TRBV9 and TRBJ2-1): DSGVTQTPKHLITATGQRVTLRCSPRSGDLSVYWYQQSLDQGLQFLIQYYNGEERAKGNILERFSAQQFPDLHSELNLSSLELGDSALYFCASSVWLAGGEQFFGPGTRLTVL.